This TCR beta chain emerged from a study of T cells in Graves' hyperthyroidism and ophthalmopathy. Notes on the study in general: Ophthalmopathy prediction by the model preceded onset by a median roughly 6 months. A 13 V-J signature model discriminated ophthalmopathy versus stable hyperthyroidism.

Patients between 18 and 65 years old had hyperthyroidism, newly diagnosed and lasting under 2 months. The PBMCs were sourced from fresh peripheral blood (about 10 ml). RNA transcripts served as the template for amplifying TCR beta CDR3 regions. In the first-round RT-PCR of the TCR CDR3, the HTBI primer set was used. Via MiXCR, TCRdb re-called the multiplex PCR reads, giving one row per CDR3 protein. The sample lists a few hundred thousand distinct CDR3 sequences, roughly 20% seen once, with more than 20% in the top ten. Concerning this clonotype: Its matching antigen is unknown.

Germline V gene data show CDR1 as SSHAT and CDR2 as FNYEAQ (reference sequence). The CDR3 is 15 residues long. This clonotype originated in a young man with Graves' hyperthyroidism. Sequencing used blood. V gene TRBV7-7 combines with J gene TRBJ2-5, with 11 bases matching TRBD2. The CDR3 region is CASRRGLADQETQYF. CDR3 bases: TGTGCTAGCCGCAGGGGACTAGCGGACCAAGAGACCCAGTACTTC.